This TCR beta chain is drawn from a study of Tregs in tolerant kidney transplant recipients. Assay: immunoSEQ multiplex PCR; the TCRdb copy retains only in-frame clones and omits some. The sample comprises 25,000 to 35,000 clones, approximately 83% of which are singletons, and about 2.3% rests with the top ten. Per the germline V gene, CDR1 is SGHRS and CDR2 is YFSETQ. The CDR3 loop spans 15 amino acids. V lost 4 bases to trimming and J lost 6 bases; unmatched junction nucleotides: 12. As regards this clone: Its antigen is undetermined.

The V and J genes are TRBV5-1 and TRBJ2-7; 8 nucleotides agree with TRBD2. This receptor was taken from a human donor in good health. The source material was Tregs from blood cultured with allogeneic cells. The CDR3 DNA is TGCGCCAGCAGCCCACCGACTAGCGTCGGCGGCGAGCAGTACTTC. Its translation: CASSPPTSVGGEQYF.